Presented here are 32 T cell receptor beta chains from one specimen sequenced in a study of beta chain features in type 1 diabetes. Every bit of the isolated RNA underwent reverse transcription, so sequencing read expressed TCRB transcripts. The data were produced by immunoSEQ multiplex PCR, yet TCRdb's version contains in-frame clones alone and is incomplete. Of 900,000 or so clones listed, about 17% are singletons. Material for sequencing was naive CD4+ T cells from blood. These receptors originate from a woman aged 18 to 35 in good health.

The chain combines TRBV7-3 with TRBJ2-7; TRBD2 is a possible D gene (5 bases). CDR3 size: 14 residues. The V gene's germline CDR1 is SGHTA and CDR2 FQGTGA. V was trimmed by 3 bases and J by 4 bases, leaving 13 bases between them. CDR3 sequence: CASSFSGGPYEQYF. The CDR3 region has the DNA TGTGCCAGCAGCTTCAGTGGAGGCCCGTACGAGCAGTACTTC. The full variable domain, completed using reference TRBV7-3 and TRBJ2-7, is GAGVSQTPSNKVTEKGKYVELRCDPISGHTALYWYRQSLGQGPEFLIYFQGTGAADDSGLPNDRFFAVRPEGSVSTLKIQRTERGDSAVYLCASSFSGGPYEQYFGPGTRLTVT.

V usage is TRBV21-1 and J usage is TRBJ1-4; the table's D call of TRBD1 was not tested on the DNA. TRBV21-1 is classified as a pseudogene. The CDR3 runs to 13 residues. Here the CDR3 reads CASSGTENEKLFF. As DNA, the CDR3 is TGTGCCAGCAGCGGGACAGAGAATGAAAAACTGTTTTTT.

This clone was counted between two and nine times. The genes are TRBV7-2 and TRBJ2-4; weak D call: TRBD2 (5 bases). Germline CDR1 reads SGHTA; CDR2 reads FQGNSA. The V end was cut by 5 bases, the J end by 1 base, with 6 bases between. CDR3 length: 13 residues. This chain's CDR3 is CASSGSAKNIQYF. In DNA form, the CDR3 reads TGTGCCAGCAGCGGGAGTGCCAAAAACATTCAGTACTTC. Full variable domain (rest looked up from reference TRBV7-2 and TRBJ2-4): GAGVSQSPSNKVTEKGKDVELRCDPISGHTALYWYRQSLGQGLEFLIYFQGNSAPDKSGLPSDRFSAERTGGSVSTLTIQRTQQEDSAVYLCASSGSAKNIQYFGAGTRLSVL.

About this clone: Additional DNA sequences in this sample encode the identical CDR3. The chain carries TRBV6-5 and TRBJ2-3; tentatively, D is TRBD2 (5 bases). Germline CDR1 MNHEY, CDR2 SVGAGI. The CDR3 extends over 14 amino acids. The germline V and J ends were trimmed by 5 bases and 2 bases, with 11 bases remaining between them. CDR3 sequence: CASSPGVNTDTQYF. CDR3 coding DNA: TGTGCCAGCAGTCCCGGGGTGAACACAGATACGCAGTATTTT.

The chain is built from TRBV7-2 and TRBJ2-5; D uncertain. The CDR3 spans 12 residues. Germline V gives CDR1 SGHTA, CDR2 FQGNSA. The ends were cut back, 6 bases at V and 3 bases at J, with 8 bases in the middle. CDR3 in DNA: TGTGCCAGCAGGGGTTCCGAAGAGACCCAGTACTTC. It specifies CASRGSEETQYF.

This CDR3 reads CASTVRGWNTEAFF. In DNA form, the CDR3 reads TGTGCCAGCACCGTAAGGGGATGGAACACTGAAGCTTTCTTT. The chain uses TRBV13 and TRBJ1-1; TRBD1 is a possible D gene (5 bases). V was trimmed by 7 bases and J by 1 base, leaving 13 bases between them. Germline CDR1 PRHDT, CDR2 FYEKMQ (reference sequence). This CDR3 contains 14 residues.

In this sample, this clone turned up a few times. The rearrangement joins TRBV28 to TRBJ1-2; the D is unclear. The germline V and J ends were trimmed by 2 bases and 4 bases, with 14 bases remaining between them. This CDR3 has 15 residues. Germline CDR1 and CDR2: MDHEN and SYDVKM. The CDR3 loop reads CASSLRPRIFYGYTF. The DNA for the CDR3 is TGTGCCAGCAGTTTACGTCCCAGGATTTTCTATGGCTACACCTTC.

This clone appeared a single time. The chain employs TRBV6-6 and TRBJ2-1, with 7 bases lining up with TRBD2. The CDR3 covers 15 residues. Germline V gives CDR1 MNHNY, CDR2 SVGAGI (reference sequence). The trim removed 0 bases at V and 6 bases at J, leaving 5 bases unmatched. For the CDR3, the DNA is TGTGCCAGCAGTTACTCGCGGGAGCTCGGCAATGAGCAGTTCTTC. It specifies CASSYSRELGNEQFF.

The chain joins TRBV10-3 to TRBJ2-7; 8 bases fit TRBD2. Germline CDR1 and CDR2: ENHRY and SYGVKD. The CDR3 has 16 amino acids. V was pared by 2 bases and J by 0 bases, with 6 bases of the junction left unmatched. CDR3 nucleotides: TGTGCCATCAGTGAGACCACACTAGCGGACTCCTACGAGCAGTACTTC. Its protein product is CAISETTLADSYEQYF.

The table lists this clone with a few counts. The rearrangement links TRBV14 to TRBJ2-1, with D perhaps matching TRBD2 (6 bases). Trimming stripped 2 bases from V and 8 bases from J, with 13 bases between. Germline V gene sequence: CDR1 SGHDN, CDR2 FVKESK. The CDR3 is made up of 14 amino acids. Here the CDR3 DNA reads TGTGCCAGCAGCCAACCTGGGGACTCAGATGAGCAGTTCTTC. It codes for CASSQPGDSDEQFF.

Only a few counts were recorded for this clone. This CDR3 is CASSTGGEQFF. CDR3 DNA sequence: TGTGCCAGCTCGACAGGGGGTGAGCAGTTCTTC. V is TRBV18 and J is TRBJ2-1, with 9 positions matching TRBD1. V lost 6 bases and J lost 9; bases outside the gene matches: 0. This CDR3 comprises 11 residues. Per germline, CDR1 KGHSH and CDR2 LQKENI. Combining the CDR3 with reference TRBV18 and TRBJ2-1 gives the whole variable domain NAGVMQNPRHLVRRRGQEARLRCSPMKGHSHVYWYRQLPEEGLKFMVYLQKENIIDESGMPKERFSAEFPKEGPSILRIQQVVRGDSAAYFCASSTGGEQFFGPGTRLTVL.

The chain employs TRBV28 and TRBJ1-2, with D possibly being TRBD1 (5 bases). CDR1 and CDR2 from the germline V gene are MDHEN and SYDVKM. Trimming pared 4 bases from V and 5 bases from J, leaving 8 bases between. This CDR3 is built from 12 residues. The CDR3 DNA follows: TGTGCCAGCAGTTGGGGCCGGTATGGCTACACCTTC. Its translation is CASSWGRYGYTF.

With regard to this clone: Other DNA sequences within the sample encode an identical CDR3. The chain couples TRBV7-6 to TRBJ1-1; the D gene is possibly TRBD1 (5 bases). With 4 bases removed from V and 1 base from J, the gap between germline ends came to 7 bases. The CDR3 runs 13 residues. Per germline, CDR1 SGHVS and CDR2 FNYEAQ. The CDR3 DNA sequence: TGTGCCAGCAGCTACGACAGGAACACTGAAGCTTTCTTT. This codes for CASSYDRNTEAFF.

A few counts support this clone. The rearrangement uses TRBV5-1 and TRBJ2-7, with D possibly TRBD2 on 6 matching bases. Germline V gene lookup returns CDR1 SGHRS and CDR2 YFSETQ. This CDR3 is built from 19 residues. Between the trimmed V and J ends, which lost 0 bases and 2 bases, there was a span of 24 bases. This chain's CDR3 is CASSLAPSRSSGRAYEQYF. The CDR3, as DNA: TGCGCCAGCAGCTTGGCCCCATCGCGGAGTAGCGGCCGGGCCTACGAGCAGTACTTC.

The rearrangement joins TRBV11-1 to TRBJ1-2; TRBD1 matches 7 bases. The CDR3 sequence is 12 residues long. V lost 5 bases to trimming and J lost 9 bases; unmatched junction nucleotides: 6. CDR1 is SGHAT, CDR2 FQDESV, per germline (reference sequence). The CDR3 spells CASSARQGRYTF. The CDR3 nucleotides read TGTGCCAGCAGCGCACGACAGGGTCGCTACACCTTC.

The J gene is TRBJ2-5, the V gene TRBV18; D not certain. CDR1 and CDR2 (germline): KGHSH, LQKENI. V was cut by 5 bases and J by 5 bases, with 12 bases left in between. The CDR3 has 13 residues. The CDR3 spells CASSASRVETQYF. The CDR3 DNA follows: TGTGCCAGCTCAGCTAGTCGGGTGGAGACCCAGTACTTC.

The chain carries TRBV6-1 and TRBJ1-1; the D gene is possibly TRBD1 (5 bases). Germline V gene data show CDR1 as MNHNS and CDR2 as SASEGT. The CDR3 has 15 residues. The V end lost 3 bases, the J end lost 0 bases, and 11 bases lay between the germline ends. The DNA for the CDR3 is TGTGCCAGCAGTGATTGGGGGGGAGTGAACACTGAAGCTTTCTTT. Residues: CASSDWGGVNTEAFF.

The table lists this clone with a few counts. As DNA, the CDR3 is TGTGCCAGCAGTTCTCAGGTTCTAATAGCCAAAAACATTCAGTACTTC. The encoded protein is CASSSQVLIAKNIQYF. This rearrangement joins TRBV28 to TRBJ2-4; D is undetermined. Germline V gene sequence: CDR1 MDHEN, CDR2 SYDVKM. V lost 4 bases to trimming and J lost 0 bases, with 13 bases between them. CDR3 length: 16 residues. Full variable domain (rest looked up from reference TRBV28 and TRBJ2-4): DVKVTQSSRYLVKRTGEKVFLECVQDMDHENMFWYRQDPGLGLRLIYFSYDVKMKEKGDIPEGYSVSREKKERFSLILESASTNQTSMYLCASSSQVLIAKNIQYFGAGTRLSVL.

The chain has TRBV19 and TRBJ1-5; 8 bases match TRBD1. V was clipped by 5 bases and J by 5 bases; unmatched bases: 8. Germline CDR1 reads LNHDA; CDR2 reads SQIVND (reference sequence). There are 15 residues in the CDR3. CDR3 bases: TGTGCCAGTAGTTCGACAGGGGATAAGTATCAGCCCCAGCATTTT. Its protein product is CASSSTGDKYQPQHF.

The chain links TRBV14 to TRBJ1-2; D not resolved. Germline V gene sequence: CDR1 SGHDN, CDR2 FVKESK. This CDR3 region has 15 residues. V gave up 1 base and J gave up 4 bases, with 13 bases separating them. Here the CDR3 DNA reads TGTGCCAGCAGCCAAGTTCAGCCCCCGGGCTATGGCTACACCTTC. It translates to CASSQVQPPGYGYTF.

This clone was found a few times. The CDR3: CASSLQGANSGANVLTF. The CDR3 DNA reads as TGTGCCAGCAGCCTACAGGGCGCCAACTCTGGGGCCAACGTCCTGACTTTC. The chain carries TRBV7-2 and TRBJ2-6; maybe TRBD1 (6 bases). V lost 5 bases and J 0 bases, leaving 14 bases between the germline ends. Germline CDR1 is SGHTA and CDR2 is FQGNSA. This CDR3 spans 17 amino acids.

This clone was seen a handful of times. The rearrangement uses TRBV5-4 and TRBJ1-1; tentatively, D is TRBD1 (5 bases). The V and J ends lost 4 bases and 11 bases respectively, with 15 bases between them. The CDR3 length is 12 residues. The germline V gene has CDR1 SGHNT and CDR2 YYREEE (reference sequence). CDR3 in amino acids: CASSQGRDSAFF. The CDR3 coding sequence is TGTGCCAGCAGCCAGGGCAGGGACTCGGCTTTCTTT.

The chain employs TRBV4-1 and TRBJ1-4; 9 bases align to TRBD1. V lost 2 bases to trimming and J lost 14 bases; unmatched junction nucleotides: 15. The CDR3 has 16 amino acids. Germline CDR1 is MGHRA and CDR2 is YSYEKL. The DNA of the CDR3 is TGCGCCAGCAGCCAACTACCCGGTACAGGGGGCGAAGATCTGTTTTTT. Translating it yields CASSQLPGTGGEDLFF.

This clone showed up just a few times. The J gene is TRBJ2-1, the V gene TRBV29-1; TRBD2 matches at 9 bases. The CDR3 contains 14 residues. Losses at the gene ends were 0 bases for V and 7 bases for J; bases not matched to a gene: 4. Germline V gene sequence: CDR1 SQVTM, CDR2 ANQGSEA. The CDR3 loop is CSVEEGLAGNEQFF. The CDR3, as DNA: TGCAGCGTTGAAGAGGGCCTAGCGGGAAATGAGCAGTTCTTC.

This clone was detected only a few times. This chain joins TRBV6-6 and TRBJ1-2, with D possibly TRBD1 on 5 matching bases. The CDR3 has 14 amino acids. Per the germline V gene, CDR1 is MNHNY and CDR2 is SVGAGI (reference sequence). Trimming stripped 5 bases from V and 3 bases from J, with 13 bases between. The CDR3 region is CASSPQGGDYGYTF. The CDR3 nucleotides read TGTGCCAGCAGTCCGCAGGGAGGGGACTATGGCTACACCTTC.

CDR3 in DNA: TGTGCCAGCAGAGAGGGGGGGGATGGCTCCTACAATGAGCAGTTCTTC. It specifies CASREGGDGSYNEQFF. This chain links TRBV28 with TRBJ2-1; the D gene is possibly TRBD2 (7 bases). Per the germline V gene, CDR1 is MDHEN and CDR2 is SYDVKM. The V end was cut by 6 bases, the J end by 0 bases, with 15 bases between. The CDR3 contains 16 residues.

This chain uses TRBV29-1 with TRBJ2-7, with TRBD1 identical over 10 bases. CDR1 SQVTM and CDR2 ANQGSEA come from the germline V gene. V gave up 6 bases and J gave up 3 bases; unmatched junction bases: 5. There are 13 residues in the CDR3. CDR3 coding DNA: TGCAGCGTCGACGGACAGGGGGTCTACGAGCAGTACTTC. Its protein product is CSVDGQGVYEQYF.

The rearrangement links TRBV11-3 to TRBJ2-3; TRBD1 might be the D (6 bases). The CDR3 sequence is 12 residues long. Germline loops: CDR1 SGHNT, CDR2 YENEEA. Trimming pared 1 base from V and 8 bases from J, leaving 7 bases between. In nucleotides, the CDR3 is TGTGCCAGCAGCTTAGTAGGGGGTACGCAGTATTTT. Encoded protein: CASSLVGGTQYF.

The chain uses TRBV2 and TRBJ2-5; 9 positions match TRBD1. The CDR3 extends over 15 amino acids. Germline CDR1 reads SNHLY; CDR2 reads FYNNEI. J gave up 5 bases and V 5 bases, and 9 bases lay outside the gene matches. The CDR3 nucleotides are TGTGCCAGCAGTCCCGAACAGGGGGCTGGGGAGACCCAGTACTTC. This sequence encodes CASSPEQGAGETQYF.

The chain couples TRBV10-3 to TRBJ1-2, with D possibly being TRBD1 (5 bases). V was cut by 4 bases and J by 3 bases, with 9 bases left in between. The germline CDR1 and CDR2 sequences are ENHRY and SYGVKD. CDR3 size: 13 residues. CDR3 DNA sequence: TGTGCCATCAGTGCCACAGGTCACTATGGCTACACCTTC. Its translation is CAISATGHYGYTF.

The rearrangement uses TRBV6-1 and TRBJ2-4; unclear D gene. The ends were cut back, 2 bases at V and 15 bases at J, with 14 bases in the middle. This CDR3 has 12 amino acids. Germline CDR1 MNHNS, CDR2 SASEGT. The CDR3: CASSEYSSVAYF. CDR3 in DNA: TGTGCCAGCAGTGAATATAGCTCGGTTGCGTACTTC.

This chain uses TRBV10-3 with TRBJ2-3; D perhaps matches TRBD2 (5 bases). V dropped 6 bases and J dropped 5 bases, with 12 bases sitting between them. Looked up from germline, CDR1 is ENHRY and CDR2 is SYGVKD. The CDR3 has 13 amino acids. The CDR3 reads CAIRGAPRDTQYF. The CDR3 DNA follows: TGTGCCATCAGGGGAGCCCCGAGAGATACGCAGTATTTT.